This TCR beta chain came from a study of cytomegalovirus exposure and HLA in healthy donors (TCRdb year 2017). For the wider study: According to an earlier analysis of 587 of the donors, some 180 million T cells yielded 117 million unique TCR beta sequences and 276 Gb of sequence data. The study aimed to test whether signatures of past pathogen exposure could be identified by cataloging public T cell receptors. A later analysis re-analyzed previously published TCR beta repertoires from approximately 700 donors and added high-resolution HLA genotyping to study TCR occurrence patterns. The T cell repertoires of 550 to 850 subjects were profiled by immunosequencing and related to cytomegalovirus serostatus. Roughly 300 gigabases of sequencing data and 70 million to 95 million unique TCR sequences made up an early release that covered approximately 650 HLA-typed donors. Because of strong linkage in the cohort, roughly five DR-DQ haplotypes were treated as single units for association and clustering. The later analysis used no new phenotypic data to find candidate immune exposures, relying instead on TCR beta sequences and their occurrence across donors. Besides the first cohort of 666 subjects, a separate validation cohort made up of about 120 different subjects was used. Among 398 genotyped donors of the cohort, an average of about 240,000 unique TCR beta nucleotide sequences were sequenced per donor, 15% to 20% of them non-productive. Of the 300 to 450 genotyped donors, 81% fell in the genetic ancestry cluster associated with self-reported Caucasian donors. An earlier analysis of about 620 of the donors applied high-throughput TCR beta sequencing to assess whether each TCR beta V gene segment acted as functional or pseudogenic. Typing coverage differed by locus: A, B, C, DRB1 and DQB1 were typed in about 629-640 donors, DQA1 in 500 to 550, DPA1 in 600 to 610, and DPB1 in roughly 450. HLA typing included class I and class II loci at four-digit resolution. Every discovery cohort repertoire had been produced on one sequencing platform. Alongside the repertoire data, information on donor age, sex, ethnicity and CMV serostatus was compiled. To predict cytomegalovirus infection status, the study combined high-throughput TCR immunosequencing, statistical association of individual TCRs with disease status, and machine learning. A later genetic analysis took genome-wide SNP genotypes for about three fifths of the 666 donors and used that subset as a discovery cohort.

Libraries came from the immunoSEQ multiplex PCR assay. For the multiplex PCR, a mixture combining 60 forward primers for TCR Vbeta segments and 13 reverse primers for TCR Jbeta segments was used. Amplification of the CDR3 region of rearranged TCR beta genes was performed with a multiplex PCR assay on genomic DNA. Amplified TCR beta libraries were sequenced as 87-base-pair reads on the Illumina HiSeq System. For the original study's pipeline: Across the 600 to 700 repertoires, a later analysis counted tens of millions of unique TCR beta chains, around 11 million of which were shared by at least two donors. A nearest-neighbor algorithm error-corrected the raw reads and collapsed the reads into unique sequences, merging closely related sequences to remove PCR and sequencing errors. To assign V, D and J gene segments, CDR3 sequences were aligned to IMGT reference sequences. For a sequence to be retained, a match of at least six nucleotides was required to both a V gene segment and a J gene segment. Rearrangements were called productive when the CDR3 lacked stop codons and stayed in frame with V and J; all others were non-productive. CDR3 was defined by IMGT convention, running from the second conserved V-encoded cysteine to the conserved J-encoded phenylalanine. In an earlier analysis of around 640 of the donors, sequences lacking an unambiguous match to a single V gene segment were excluded. An earlier analysis of roughly 590 of the donors called V segments functional above 56.7% productive rearrangements and segregating when the between-donor standard deviation exceeded 5%. A statistical classification framework was developed to diagnose cytomegalovirus status using the catalog of TCR beta chain sequences. V and J gene assignment, in a later analysis, came from comparing TCR nucleotide sequences with IMGT/GENE-DB human TR gene sequences. A later analysis assigned CDR3 sequences and most-parsimonious VDJ recombination scenarios with the TCRdist pipeline. In a later analysis, each TCR beta chain was defined by its CDR3 amino acid sequence together with its V-gene family, and reads without a unique V-gene family were excluded. A later analysis removed 592 highly shared, low-generation-probability nucleotide sequences to deal with suspected cross-contamination and a sequencing artifact. In a later analysis, a clonal expansion index was calculated for each public chain from normalized within-repertoire ranks of inferred template counts. In a later analysis, generation probabilities were computed with a VDJ recombination model fitted to out-of-frame rearrangements, and the resulting probabilities were checked against IGoR. A later analysis scored TCR-TCR, TCR-HLA and TCR-CMV co-occurrence with hypergeometric tests, applying a repertoire-size bias correction to TCR pairs. In a later analysis, false discovery rates were estimated by permuting HLA or CMV assignments 20 times. In a later analysis, co-occurring TCRs were grouped using DBSCAN, and TCRdist sequence similarity was added for clustering within HLA-allele-positive subsets. For co-occurrence clustering, repertoires with fewer than 30,000 or more than 120,000 public chains were excluded, along with a handful of repertoires with anomalous nucleotide sharing. In TCRdb, the immuneACCESS table is reduced to in-frame sequences with V and J assigned. These tables do not hold every clone; where another copy was compared, an unresolved V gene accounts for under half, and the others remain unexplained. The V and J calls and clone size come from that table; D and trimming were worked out from the DNA. The sample profile shows about 110,000 clones; around 73% of them were found once. The ten largest clones add up to around 7.7% of the sample.

Overall study results and their limits: A later analysis found that most CMV-associated TCR beta chains appeared HLA-restricted, with HLA associations seemingly driven largely by CMV exposure. Compared with equally common non-associated chains, HLA-associated TCR beta chains in a later analysis were more clonally expanded and had lower generation probabilities. A few of the identified cytomegalovirus-associated TCR beta chains were confirmed in vitro to be specific for cytomegalovirus antigens. In a later analysis, some 18,000 TCR beta sequences were associated with specific HLA alleles at a false discovery rate of 0.05. This cohort had only TCR beta chains sequenced, and the lack of alpha or paired-chain data limited which features could be detected. When HLA alleles, especially DR and DQ, strongly co-occurred, TCR associations were difficult to assign to individual alleles. The authors suggested that the approach could potentially be extended to other disease states and immunological phenotypes. A later analysis reported that several top co-occurrence clusters appeared linked to parvovirus B19, influenza, CMV and Epstein-Barr virus. Because counts were too low, seventeen rarely observed V segments, including chromosome 9 orphons, were excluded from the earlier analysis of 500 to 700 of the donors. An association between a missense DCLRE1C variant and V-gene and J-gene trimming of TCR beta chains was found in a later genetic analysis and replicated in an independent cohort. A group of highly shared sequence variants was considered likely to be a technical artifact of the sequencing pipeline. Roughly uniform sequencing depth across donors was assumed in presence/absence analyses, although this assumption may not hold. A further reported finding was that TCR beta sequences accurately predicted the HLA-A and HLA-B alleles for most subjects in the first cohort. According to a later genetic analysis, donors in an Asian-associated ancestry cluster had fewer N-insertions in productive TCRs than the approximately 710-donor mean. Cytomegalovirus status was reported to be diagnosed by the classifier with high specificity and sensitivity in both the original and validation cohorts. Because HLA typing was missing for some donors at each locus, association tests included only the typed subset. Most TCR sequences were seen in very few donors, while some public TCRs were found in many individuals. An earlier analysis of 450 to 750 of the donors showed that most TCR beta V segments appeared in productive rearrangements either about 87% or about 30% of the time, which broadly matched IMGT annotations. CMV serostatus was the only immune exposure information available for the cohort. A total of 164 TCR beta chains were listed by the study as associated with cytomegalovirus. According to a later analysis, TCR association rates differed among HLA loci, with DRB1 alleles showing the most associated TCRs and HLA-C alleles showing the fewest. Correlated functional status among segregating V segments might reflect linkage disequilibrium, but an unknown experimental factor could not be ruled out.

As for this clone: The antigen it recognizes is unknown. Sequence at one end of the junction differs from germline and may be a read error.

The cohort comprised 710 or so healthy bone marrow donors. At the time of sampling, all cohort members were nominally healthy, though unrecorded immune exposures were likely present. The donor was CMV seronegative and belonged to the group of several hundred seronegative cohort members. Every donor gave a peripheral blood sample, and the peripheral blood mononuclear cells from that sample were used for TCR beta sequencing. The Qiagen DNeasy Blood Extraction Kit was used to extract genomic DNA from the blood cell samples. The sample was PBMCs. The source is a man aged 35 to 55 in good health and CMV-seronegative.

CDR3 loop: CASSHAGIRESQYF. DNA sequence: TGCGCCAGCAGCCACGCGGGGATAAGAGAGTCCCAGTACTTC. The rearranged chain carries TRBV4-1 and TRBJ2-5; TRBD2 is a possible D gene, resting on 6 matching bases. CDR1 and CDR2 are read off the germline V gene as MGHRA and YSYEKL. The CDR3, from cysteine to phenylalanine, totals 14 residues. The read is trimmed to its CDR3 DNA, 42 bases read in frame from base 1.